These 9 T cell receptor beta chains originate from one sample sequenced in a study of blood T cell repertoires in COVID-19. The repertoire was sequenced with immunoSEQ multiplex PCR; TCRdb's copy has only in-frame clones and lacks some. The profile shows approximately 260,000 clones, over 80% of them singletons. Specimen: PBMCs or T cells enriched from blood (not recorded which). The origin of the receptors is a woman younger than 30 who had recovered from COVID-19.

V is TRBV25-1 and J is TRBJ2-2, with a possible D match to TRBD1 (6 bases). The CDR3 has 14 amino acids. Germline CDR1 and CDR2: MGHDK and SYGVNS. V lost 5 bases and J lost 3, with 10 bases in between. Here the CDR3 reads CASSPGVDTGELFF. Written as DNA, the CDR3 is TGTGCCAGCAGTCCAGGGGTAGACACCGGGGAGCTGTTTTTT.

The V call is TRBV5-4, the J call TRBJ2-5; 9 bases agree with TRBD1. V lost 4 bases and J lost 4; bases outside the gene matches: 8. CDR1 and CDR2 from the germline V gene are SGHNT and YYREEE (reference sequence). The CDR3 loop spans 15 amino acids. DNA for the CDR3: TGTGCCAGCAGCGAGGACAGGGGTAATGGAGAGACCCAGTACTTC. This gives the protein CASSEDRGNGETQYF.

The rearrangement joins TRBV7-9 to TRBJ1-1, with D possibly matching TRBD1 (6 bases). Trimming left V 2 bases short and J 4 bases short, with 11 bases between. The CDR3 sequence is 14 residues long. Germline CDR1 reads SEHNR; CDR2 reads FQNEAQ (reference sequence). The CDR3 nucleotides read TGTGCCAGCAGCTTAACCCAGGGGACCACTGAAGCTTTCTTT. This encodes CASSLTQGTTEAFF.

This clone was seen just once. This chain connects TRBV9 to TRBJ2-7; 11 bases map to TRBD1. The germline CDR1 and CDR2 sequences are SGDLS and YYNGEE. Trimming took 4 bases from V and 3 from J; bases not matched to a gene: 9. This CDR3 region has 16 residues. The CDR3 DNA sequence: TGTGCCAGCAGCTCAGGACAGGGGGCAAGGAACTACGAGCAGTACTTC. This gives the protein CASSSGQGARNYEQYF. Based on the CDR3 plus reference TRBV9 and TRBJ2-7, the full variable domain is DSGVTQTPKHLITATGQRVTLRCSPRSGDLSVYWYQQSLDQGLQFLIQYYNGEERAKGNILERFSAQQFPDLHSELNLSSLELGDSALYFCASSSGQGARNYEQYFGPGTRLTVT.

The V gene is TRBV5-1, the J gene TRBJ2-1; D is unresolved. CDR1 and CDR2 from the germline V gene are SGHRS and YFSETQ. The V end lost 1 base, the J end lost 2 bases, and 4 bases lay between the germline ends. This CDR3 is built from 13 residues. The CDR3 region has the DNA TGCGCCAGCAGCTTGCTCCCCTACAATGAGCAGTTCTTC. Amino acid sequence: CASSLLPYNEQFF.

This clone has just one count. The rearrangement joins TRBV7-2 to TRBJ2-5, with TRBD1 matching 9 bases. Trimming removed 5 bases from V and 5 bases from J; junction bases left unmatched: 9. This CDR3 comprises 15 residues. Germline V gene sequence: CDR1 SGHTA, CDR2 FQGNSA. CDR3 nucleotides: TGTGCCAGCAGCCAACGGGACAGGGTCCGGGAGACCCAGTACTTC. It translates to CASSQRDRVRETQYF.

V usage is TRBV4-3 and J usage is TRBJ1-1, with no clear D. CDR3 length equals 15 residues. Germline V gene data show CDR1 as LGHNA and CDR2 as YSLEER. V shed 0 bases and J shed 5 bases, with 13 bases lying between them. CDR3 nucleotide sequence: TGCGCCAGCAGCCAAGATTCCTCCCTCGGGACTGAAGCTTTCTTT. It translates to CASSQDSSLGTEAFF.

The chain couples TRBV5-8 to TRBJ1-2; D might be TRBD1 (5 bases). Between the trimmed V and J ends, which lost 2 bases and 8 bases, there was a span of 10 bases. CDR1 and CDR2 from the germline V gene are SGHTS and YDEGEE. CDR3 length: 12 residues. The CDR3 protein is CASSFNQGGYTF. The DNA of the CDR3 is TGTGCCAGCAGCTTCAATCAGGGCGGCTACACCTTC.

This clone came up a few times. V gene TRBV19 combines with J gene TRBJ1-2, with D uncertain. This CDR3 has 12 residues. V was trimmed by 8 bases and J by 6 bases, leaving 13 bases between them. In germline, CDR1 is LNHDA, CDR2 SQIVND (reference sequence). In DNA form, the CDR3 reads TGTGCCAGTCATGGGAGGAAGGATGGCTACACCTTC. This gives the protein CASHGRKDGYTF.